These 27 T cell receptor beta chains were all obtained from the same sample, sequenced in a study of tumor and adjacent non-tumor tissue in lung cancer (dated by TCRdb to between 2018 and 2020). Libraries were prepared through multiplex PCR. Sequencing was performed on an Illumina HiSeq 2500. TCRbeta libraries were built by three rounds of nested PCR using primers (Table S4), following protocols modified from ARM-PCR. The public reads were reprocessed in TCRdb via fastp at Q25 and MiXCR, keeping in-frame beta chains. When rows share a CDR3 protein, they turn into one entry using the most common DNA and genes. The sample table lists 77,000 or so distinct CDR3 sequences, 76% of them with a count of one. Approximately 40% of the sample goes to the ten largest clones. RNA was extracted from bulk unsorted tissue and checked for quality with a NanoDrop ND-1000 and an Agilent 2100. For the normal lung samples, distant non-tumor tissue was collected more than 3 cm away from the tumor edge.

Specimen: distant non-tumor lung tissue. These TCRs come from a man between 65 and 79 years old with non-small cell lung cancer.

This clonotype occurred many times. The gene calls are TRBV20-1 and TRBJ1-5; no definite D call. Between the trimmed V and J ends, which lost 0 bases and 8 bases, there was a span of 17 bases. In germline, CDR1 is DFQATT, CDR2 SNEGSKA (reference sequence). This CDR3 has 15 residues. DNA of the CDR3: TGCAGTGCTAGAGATGATAGTCCAGGTCTGAAGCCCCAGCATTTT. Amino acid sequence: CSARDDSPGLKPQHF.

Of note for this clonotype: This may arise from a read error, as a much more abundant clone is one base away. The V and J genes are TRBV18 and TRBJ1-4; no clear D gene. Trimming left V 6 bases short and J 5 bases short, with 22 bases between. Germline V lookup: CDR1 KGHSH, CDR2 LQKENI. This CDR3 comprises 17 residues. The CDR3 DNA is TGTGCCAGCTCCCCCTCGTCCGGTGGCGTTTCAAATGAAAAACTGTTTTTT. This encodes CASSPSSGGVSNEKLFF.

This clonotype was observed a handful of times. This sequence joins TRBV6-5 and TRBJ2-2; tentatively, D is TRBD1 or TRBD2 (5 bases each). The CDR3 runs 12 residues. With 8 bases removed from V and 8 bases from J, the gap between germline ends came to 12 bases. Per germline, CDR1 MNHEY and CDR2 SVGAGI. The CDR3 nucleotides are TGTGCCAGCGTCGGGGCTCCAGGGGAGCTGTTTTTT. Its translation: CASVGAPGELFF.

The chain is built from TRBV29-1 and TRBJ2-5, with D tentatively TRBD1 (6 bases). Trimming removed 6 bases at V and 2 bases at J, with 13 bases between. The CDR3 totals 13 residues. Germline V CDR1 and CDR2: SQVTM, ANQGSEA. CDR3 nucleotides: TGCAGCGTGGCAGACAGGATACAAGAGACCCAGTACTTC. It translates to CSVADRIQETQYF. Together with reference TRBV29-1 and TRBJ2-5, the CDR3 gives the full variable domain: SAVISQKPSRDICQRGTSLTIQCQVDSQVTMMFWYRQQPGQSLTLIATANQGSEATYESGFVIDKFPISRPNLTFSTLTVSNMSPEDSSIYLCSVADRIQETQYFGPGTRLLVL.

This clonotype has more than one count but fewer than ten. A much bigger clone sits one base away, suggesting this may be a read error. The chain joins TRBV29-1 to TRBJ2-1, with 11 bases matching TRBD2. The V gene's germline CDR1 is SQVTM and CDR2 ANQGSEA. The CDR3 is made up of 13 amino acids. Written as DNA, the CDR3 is TGCAGAGCTGGTCTAGCGGGGGGAAATGAGCAGTTCTTC. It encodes CRAGLAGGNEQFF.

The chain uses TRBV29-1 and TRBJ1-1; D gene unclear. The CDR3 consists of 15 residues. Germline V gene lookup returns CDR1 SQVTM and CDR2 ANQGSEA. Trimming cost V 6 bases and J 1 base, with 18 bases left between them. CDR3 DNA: TGCAGCGTCGACACCATGCAGGCATCGAACACTGAAGCTTTCTTT. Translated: CSVDTMQASNTEAFF.

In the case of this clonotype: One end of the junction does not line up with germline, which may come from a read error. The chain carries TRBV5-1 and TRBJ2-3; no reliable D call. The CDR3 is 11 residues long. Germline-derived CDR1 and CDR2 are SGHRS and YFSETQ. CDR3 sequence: CSSAEGYRQYF. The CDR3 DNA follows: TGCTCCAGTGCCGAAGGGTATAGGCAGTATTTT.

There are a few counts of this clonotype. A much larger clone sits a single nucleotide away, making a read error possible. The CDR3 sequence: CASSITPEYGYTF. The CDR3 nucleotides read TGTGCCAGCAGCATAACACCAGAATATGGCTACACCTTC. The chain carries TRBV5-5 and TRBJ1-2; no clear D gene. The CDR3 runs to 13 residues. Between the trimmed V and J ends, which lost 4 bases and 5 bases, there was a span of 12 bases. The V gene's germline CDR1 is SGHKS and CDR2 YYEKEE (reference sequence).

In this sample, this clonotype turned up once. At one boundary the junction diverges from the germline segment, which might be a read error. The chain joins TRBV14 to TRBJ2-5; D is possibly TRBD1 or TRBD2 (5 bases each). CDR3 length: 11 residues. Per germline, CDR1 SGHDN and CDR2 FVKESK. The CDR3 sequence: CASGQVGTQYF. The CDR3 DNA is TGTGCCAGCGGCCAAGTGGGGACCCAATACTTC. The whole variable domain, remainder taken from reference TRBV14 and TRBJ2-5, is EAGVTQFPSHSVIEKGQTVTLRCDPISGHDNLYWYRRVMGKEIKFLLHFVKESKQDESGMPNNRFLAERTGGTYSTLKVQPAELEDSGVYFCASGQVGTQYFGPGTRLLVL.

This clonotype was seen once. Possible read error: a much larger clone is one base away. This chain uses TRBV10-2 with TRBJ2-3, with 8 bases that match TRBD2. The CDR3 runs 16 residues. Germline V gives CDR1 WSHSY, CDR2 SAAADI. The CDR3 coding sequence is TGCGCCAGCAGGACAGCGGGGGACACTAGCACAGATATGCAGTATTTT. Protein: CASRTAGDTSTDMQYF.

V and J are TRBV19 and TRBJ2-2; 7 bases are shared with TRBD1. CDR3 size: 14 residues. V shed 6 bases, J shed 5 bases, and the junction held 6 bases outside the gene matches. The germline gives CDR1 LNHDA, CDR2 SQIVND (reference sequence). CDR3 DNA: TGTGCCAGTAGCATGGGACAGCGGACCGGGGAGCTGTTTTTT. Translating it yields CASSMGQRTGELFF. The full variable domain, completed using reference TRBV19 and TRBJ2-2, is DGGITQSPKYLFRKEGQNVTLSCEQNLNHDAMYWYRQDPGQGLRLIYYSQIVNDFQKGDIAEGYSVSREKKESFPLTVTSAQKNPTAFYLCASSMGQRTGELFFGEGSRLTVL.

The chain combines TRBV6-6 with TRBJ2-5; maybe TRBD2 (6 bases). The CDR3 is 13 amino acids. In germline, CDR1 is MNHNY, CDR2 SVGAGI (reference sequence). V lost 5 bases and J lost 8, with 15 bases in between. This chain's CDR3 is CASSLVGGETQYF. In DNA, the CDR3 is TGTGCCAGCAGTCTCGTGGGGGGTGAAACCCAGTACTTC.

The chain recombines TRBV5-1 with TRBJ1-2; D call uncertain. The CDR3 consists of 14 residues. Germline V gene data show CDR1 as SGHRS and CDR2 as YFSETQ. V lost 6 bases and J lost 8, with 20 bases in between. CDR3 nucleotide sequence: TGCGCCAGCATCTCGGCCGCTTCTTTAACCGGCTACACCTTC. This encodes CASISAASLTGYTF.

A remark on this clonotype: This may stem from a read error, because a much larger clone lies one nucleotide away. In DNA, the CDR3 is TGTGCCTGGAGTGTACTTTCAGCCCCCGGTCGGGACACCTTATATTTT. This encodes CAWSVLSAPGRDTLYF. This rearrangement joins TRBV30 to TRBJ1-3; possibly TRBD1 for D (6 bases). The CDR3 has 16 amino acids. Germline V CDR1 and CDR2: GTSNPN, SVGIG (reference sequence).

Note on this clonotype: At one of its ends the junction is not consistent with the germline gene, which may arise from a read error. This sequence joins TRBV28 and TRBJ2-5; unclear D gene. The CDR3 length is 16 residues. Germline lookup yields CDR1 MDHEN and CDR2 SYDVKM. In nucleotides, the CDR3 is TGTGCCAGCAGTTTTAATATCTACCGAGCCGCAGAGACCCACTACTTC. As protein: CASSFNIYRAAETHYF. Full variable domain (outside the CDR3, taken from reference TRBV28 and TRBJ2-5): DVKVTQSSRYLVKRTGEKVFLECVQDMDHENMFWYRQDPGLGLRLIYFSYDVKMKEKGDIPEGYSVSREKKERFSLILESASTNQTSMYLCASSFNIYRAAETHYFGPGTRLLVL.

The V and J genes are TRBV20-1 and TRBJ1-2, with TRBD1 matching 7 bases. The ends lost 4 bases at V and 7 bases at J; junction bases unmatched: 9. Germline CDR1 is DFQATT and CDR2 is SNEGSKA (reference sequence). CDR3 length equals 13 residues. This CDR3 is CSAKTGDEAGYTF. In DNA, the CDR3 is TGCAGTGCTAAAACAGGGGACGAAGCTGGCTACACCTTC.

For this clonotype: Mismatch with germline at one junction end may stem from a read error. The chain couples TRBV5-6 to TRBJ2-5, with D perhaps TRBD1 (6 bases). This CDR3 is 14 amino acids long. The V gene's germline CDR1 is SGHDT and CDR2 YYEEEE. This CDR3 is CASTNNLQGETLYF. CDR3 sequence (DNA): TGTGCCAGTACCAACAATCTACAGGGAGAGACCCTGTACTTC.

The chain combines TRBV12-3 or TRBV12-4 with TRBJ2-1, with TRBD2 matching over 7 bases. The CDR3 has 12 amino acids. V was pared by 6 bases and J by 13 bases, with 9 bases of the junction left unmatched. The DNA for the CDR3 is TGTGCCAGCAGCTCGGGACTACTCGGACAGTTCTTC. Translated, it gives CASSSGLLGQFF.

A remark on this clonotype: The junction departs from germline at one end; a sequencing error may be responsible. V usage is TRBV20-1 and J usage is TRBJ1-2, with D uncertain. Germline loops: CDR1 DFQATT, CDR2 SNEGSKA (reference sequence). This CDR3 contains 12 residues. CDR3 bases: TGCAATGCTAGTGCTAGCCGCTATGGCTACACCTTC. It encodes CNASASRYGYTF.

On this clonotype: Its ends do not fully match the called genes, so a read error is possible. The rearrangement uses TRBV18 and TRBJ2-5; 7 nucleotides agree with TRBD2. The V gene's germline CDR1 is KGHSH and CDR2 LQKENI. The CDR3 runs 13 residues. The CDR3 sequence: CAISPTSRETQYF. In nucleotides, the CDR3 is TGTGCCATCTCACCGACTAGCCGGGAGACCCAGTACTTC.

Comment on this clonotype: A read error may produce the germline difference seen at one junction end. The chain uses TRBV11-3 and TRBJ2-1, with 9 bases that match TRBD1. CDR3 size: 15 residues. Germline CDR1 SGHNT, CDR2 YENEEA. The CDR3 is CASSIDRGTYNEEFF. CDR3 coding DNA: TGTGCCAGCAGCATAGACAGGGGGACATACAATGAGGAGTTCTTC.

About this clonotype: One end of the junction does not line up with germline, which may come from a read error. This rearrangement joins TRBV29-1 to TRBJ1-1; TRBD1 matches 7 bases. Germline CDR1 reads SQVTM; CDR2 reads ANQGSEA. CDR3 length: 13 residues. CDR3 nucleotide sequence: TGCAATGGAGGGACAGCCCTGAACAATGAAGCTTTCTTT. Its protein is CNGGTALNNEAFF. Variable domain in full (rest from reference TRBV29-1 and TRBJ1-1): SAVISQKPSRDICQRGTSLTIQCQVDSQVTMMFWYRQQPGQSLTLIATANQGSEATYESGFVIDKFPISRPNLTFSTLTVSNMSPEDSSIYLCNGGTALNNEAFFGQGTRLTVV.

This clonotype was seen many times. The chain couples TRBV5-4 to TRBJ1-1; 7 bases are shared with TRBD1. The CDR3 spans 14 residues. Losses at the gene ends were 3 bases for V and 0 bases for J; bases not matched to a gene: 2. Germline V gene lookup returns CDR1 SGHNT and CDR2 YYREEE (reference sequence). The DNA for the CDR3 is TGTGCCAGCAGCTGGGACAGAATGAACACTGAAGCTTTCTTT. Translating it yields CASSWDRMNTEAFF.

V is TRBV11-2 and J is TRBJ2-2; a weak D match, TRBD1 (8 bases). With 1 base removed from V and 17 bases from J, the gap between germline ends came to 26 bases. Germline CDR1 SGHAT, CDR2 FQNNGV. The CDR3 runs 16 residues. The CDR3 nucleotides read TGTGCCAGCAGCTTAGTGGGCACAGGGGGTGCGGGGGACCTATTTTTT. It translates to CASSLVGTGGAGDLFF.

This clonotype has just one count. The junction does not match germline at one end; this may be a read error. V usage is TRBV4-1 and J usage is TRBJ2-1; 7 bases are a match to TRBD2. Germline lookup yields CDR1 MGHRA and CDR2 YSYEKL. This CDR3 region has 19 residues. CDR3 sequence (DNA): TGCGCCAGCAGCCTGAAACCACCCAGCGGGGATCCTATTAACAATGAGCATTTCTTC. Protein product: CASSLKPPSGDPINNEHFF.

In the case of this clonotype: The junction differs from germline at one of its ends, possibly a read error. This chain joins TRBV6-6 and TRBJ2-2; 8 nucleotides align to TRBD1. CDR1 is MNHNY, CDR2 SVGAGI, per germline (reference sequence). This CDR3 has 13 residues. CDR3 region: CASRDRGTGEPFF. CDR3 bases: TGTGCTAGCAGAGACAGGGGTACCGGGGAGCCGTTTTTT.

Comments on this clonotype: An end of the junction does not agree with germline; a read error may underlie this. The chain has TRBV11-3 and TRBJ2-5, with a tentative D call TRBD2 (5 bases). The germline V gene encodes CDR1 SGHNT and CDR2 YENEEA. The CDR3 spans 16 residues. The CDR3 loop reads CTSSLGVGRLVETQYF. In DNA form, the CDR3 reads TGTACCAGCAGCTTAGGTGTGGGGAGATTAGTGGAGACCCAGTACTTC.